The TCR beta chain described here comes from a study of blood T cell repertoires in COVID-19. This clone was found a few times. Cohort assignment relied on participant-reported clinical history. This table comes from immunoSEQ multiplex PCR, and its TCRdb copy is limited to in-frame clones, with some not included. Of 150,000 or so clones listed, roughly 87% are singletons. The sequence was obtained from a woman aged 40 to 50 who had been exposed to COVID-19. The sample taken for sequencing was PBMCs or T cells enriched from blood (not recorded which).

The CDR3 sequence is CASSPIQGVGSPLHF. CDR3 DNA: TGTGCCAGCAGCCCGATTCAGGGCGTCGGGTCACCCCTCCACTTT. V usage is TRBV9 and J usage is TRBJ1-6, with D perhaps TRBD1 (5 bases). CDR3 length: 15 residues. The germline gives CDR1 SGDLS, CDR2 YYNGEE. The V and J ends lost 4 bases and 10 bases respectively, with 18 bases between them.